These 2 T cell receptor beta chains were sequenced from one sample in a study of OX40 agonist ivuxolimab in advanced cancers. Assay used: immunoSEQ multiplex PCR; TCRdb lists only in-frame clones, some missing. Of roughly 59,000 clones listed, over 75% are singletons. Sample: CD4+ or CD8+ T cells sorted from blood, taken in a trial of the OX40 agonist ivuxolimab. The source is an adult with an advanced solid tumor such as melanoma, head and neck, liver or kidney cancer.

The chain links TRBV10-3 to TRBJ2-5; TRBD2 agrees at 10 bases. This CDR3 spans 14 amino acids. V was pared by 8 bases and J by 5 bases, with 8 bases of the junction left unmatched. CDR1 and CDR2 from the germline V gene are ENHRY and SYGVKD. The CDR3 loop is CAIGSGRAEETQYF. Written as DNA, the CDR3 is TGTGCCATCGGAAGCGGGAGGGCCGAGGAGACCCAGTACTTC.

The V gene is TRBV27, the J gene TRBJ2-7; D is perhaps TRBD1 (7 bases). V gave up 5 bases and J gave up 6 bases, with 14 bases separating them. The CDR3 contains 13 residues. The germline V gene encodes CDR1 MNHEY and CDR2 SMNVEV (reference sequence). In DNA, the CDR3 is TGTGCCAGCAGTGTCGCCAGGGGGGCCGAGCAGTACTTC. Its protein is CASSVARGAEQYF.